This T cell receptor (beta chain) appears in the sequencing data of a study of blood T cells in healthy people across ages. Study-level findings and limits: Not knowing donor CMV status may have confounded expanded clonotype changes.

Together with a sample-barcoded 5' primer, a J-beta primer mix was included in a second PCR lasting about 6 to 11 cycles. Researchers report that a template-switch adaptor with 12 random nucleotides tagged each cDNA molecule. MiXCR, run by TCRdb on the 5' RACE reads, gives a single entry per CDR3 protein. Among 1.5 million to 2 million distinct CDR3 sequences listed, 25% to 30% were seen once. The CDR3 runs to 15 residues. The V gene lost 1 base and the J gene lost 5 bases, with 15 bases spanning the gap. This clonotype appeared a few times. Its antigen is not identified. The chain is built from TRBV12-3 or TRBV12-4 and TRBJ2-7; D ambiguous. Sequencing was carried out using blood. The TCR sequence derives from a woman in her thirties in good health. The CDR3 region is CASSLDTAQPNEQYF. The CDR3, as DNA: TGTGCCAGCAGTTTAGACACAGCACAGCCCAACGAGCAGTACTTC.